Presented here are 3 T cell receptor beta chains from one specimen sequenced in a study of blood T cell repertoires in COVID-19. Assay used: immunoSEQ multiplex PCR; TCRdb lists only in-frame clones, some missing. The data show approximately 89,000 clones, about 92% seen once. The sequenced sample was peripheral blood. The source of these receptors is a woman aged 60 to 75 with active COVID-19.

This clone was seen only a few times. The chain joins TRBV3-1 (or the pseudogene TRBV3-2) to TRBJ1-6; TRBD1 agrees at 10 bases. Losses at the gene ends were 3 bases for V and 8 bases for J; bases not matched to a gene: 1. CDR3 length equals 14 residues. CDR1 LGHDT and CDR2 YNNKEL come from the germline V gene (reference sequence). Here the CDR3 reads CASSQGQGYSPLHF. The CDR3 nucleotides are TGTGCCAGCAGCCAGGGACAGGGGTATTCACCCCTCCACTTT.

This chain joins TRBV7-9 and TRBJ2-6, with a weak D call TRBD1 (5 bases). From germline, CDR1 is SEHNR and CDR2 FQNEAQ (reference sequence). The CDR3 sequence is 15 residues long. Between the trimmed V and J ends, which lost 5 bases and 4 bases, there was a span of 12 bases. This chain's CDR3 is CASSGTGTGANVLTF. The CDR3, as DNA: TGTGCCAGCAGCGGAACAGGCACCGGGGCCAACGTCCTGACTTTC. The entire variable domain, with the rest obtained from reference TRBV7-9 and TRBJ2-6, is as follows: DTGVSQNPRHKITKRGQNVTFRCDPISEHNRLYWYRQTLGQGPEFLTYFQNEAQLEKSRLLSDRFSAERPKGSFSTLEIQRTEQGDSAMYLCASSGTGTGANVLTFGAGSRLTVL.

Concerning this clone itself: The sample carries other DNA sequences with the same CDR3. The rearrangement uses TRBV6-6 and TRBJ1-3; D perhaps matches TRBD1 (6 bases). V lost 7 bases and J 4 bases, leaving 11 bases between the germline ends. This CDR3 contains 13 residues. Germline CDR1 is MNHNY and CDR2 is SVGAGI (reference sequence). The CDR3 DNA is TGTGCCAGCACCGAGGGGGGGGGAAACACCATATATTTT. Its protein is CASTEGGGNTIYF.